What follows describes a single TCR beta chain. The target antigen is unknown. The CDR3 length is 14 residues. The V gene lost 4 bases and the J gene lost 2 bases, with 9 bases spanning the gap. Germline values: CDR1 WNHNN, CDR2 SYGVQD (reference sequence). The study ran its PCR with 60 Vbeta and 13 Jbeta primers. Libraries were prepared by immunoSEQ multiplex PCR; TCRdb keeps only in-frame clonotypes and omits some of them. The profile shows around 63,000 clones, around 80% of them singletons. These data originate in a study of cytomegalovirus exposure and HLA in healthy donors. Study-level background: Of all 400 or so donors who were genotyped, about 80% belonged to the Caucasian-associated ancestry cluster.

Study-level results: A further, later analysis showed that HLA-associated TCR beta chains (compared with equally common others) were more clonally expanded. The classifier reportedly diagnosed cytomegalovirus status with high specificity and sensitivity.

The clonotype originates from a woman in her 30s in good health and CMV-seronegative. V usage is TRBV10-1 and J usage is TRBJ2-1, with a possible D match to TRBD1 (6 bases). Source material: PBMCs. CDR3 region: CASSGTGPYNEQFF. CDR3 DNA sequence: TGCGCCAGCAGTGGAACAGGGCCCTACAATGAGCAGTTCTTC.